These 8 T cell receptor beta chains were all obtained from the same sample, sequenced in a study of T-cell memory formation after mild COVID-19. TCRdb re-analysed the 5' RACE reads in MiXCR, keeping a single row per CDR3 protein. Here the sample spans around 200,000 distinct CDR3 sequences, around 26% being singletons. The sequencing input was PBMCs or a T cell subset sorted from them (not recorded which). These receptors were taken from an adult woman who had mild COVID-19 (a few samples of this study predate the infection). Cell type and time point are not known.

This chain uses TRBV13 with TRBJ1-6, with a possible D match to TRBD1 (5 bases). Germline CDR1 is PRHDT and CDR2 is FYEKMQ (reference sequence). V lost 1 base and J 4 bases, leaving 29 bases between the germline ends. The length of the CDR3 is 22 residues. The CDR3 DNA sequence: TGTGCCAGCAGCTTAGAATTCGTCCGAGGACAAAAGGCCGCTGGATATAATTCACCCCTCCACTTT. It is translated as CASSLEFVRGQKAAGYNSPLHF. The whole variable domain, remainder taken from reference TRBV13 and TRBJ1-6, is AAGVIQSPRHLIKEKRETATLKCYPIPRHDTVYWYQQGPGQDPQFLISFYEKMQSDKGSIPDRFSAQQFSDYHSELNMSSLELGDSALYFCASSLEFVRGQKAAGYNSPLHFGNGTRLTVT.

There are a few counts of this clonotype. The rearrangement joins TRBV20-1 to TRBJ2-5, with 8 positions matching TRBD1. With 6 bases clipped from V and 4 bases from J, the junction kept 4 bases outside the gene matches. Germline CDR1 and CDR2: DFQATT and SNEGSKA (reference sequence). This CDR3 is built from 12 residues. The CDR3, as DNA: TGCAGTGCACCAGGGGGCGGAGAGACCCAGTACTTC. It codes for CSAPGGGETQYF.

This clonotype has only a few counts. This sequence joins TRBV9 and TRBJ2-1; possibly TRBD2 for D (6 bases). Germline values: CDR1 SGDLS, CDR2 YYNGEE. V lost 2 bases, J lost 1 base, and 16 bases lay in between. This CDR3 region has 17 residues. As DNA, the CDR3 is TGTGCCAGCAGCGTGGGAGTCTCACTAGCATCCTACAATGAGCAGTTCTTC. Its translation is CASSVGVSLASYNEQFF.

The chain employs TRBV12-3 or TRBV12-4 and TRBJ2-7, with D unresolved. The CDR3 has 12 residues. Trimming took off 8 bases at V and 0 bases at J, with 8 bases between the two ends. The CDR3 DNA reads as TGTGCCAGCCGCTCTAGCTCCTACGAGCAGTACTTC. This sequence encodes CASRSSSYEQYF.

V is TRBV9 and J is TRBJ2-7; 10 bases are a match to TRBD1. This CDR3 comprises 15 residues. CDR1 and CDR2 (germline): SGDLS, YYNGEE. J gave up 4 bases and V 3 bases, and 7 bases lay outside the gene matches. The CDR3 protein is CASSASGTGAYEQYF. The CDR3 nucleotides read TGTGCCAGCAGCGCCTCCGGGACAGGGGCATACGAGCAGTACTTC. Combining the CDR3 with reference TRBV9 and TRBJ2-7 gives the whole variable domain DSGVTQTPKHLITATGQRVTLRCSPRSGDLSVYWYQQSLDQGLQFLIQYYNGEERAKGNILERFSAQQFPDLHSELNLSSLELGDSALYFCASSASGTGAYEQYFGPGTRLTVT.

This clonotype was picked up many times. The chain combines TRBV4-2 with TRBJ2-7; 8 bases match TRBD2. Trimming at V came to 4 bases and at J to 0 bases, leaving 2 bases not matched to a gene. In germline, CDR1 is LGHNA, CDR2 YNFKEQ. This CDR3 has 14 residues. The CDR3 loop reads CASSPGLGSYEQYF. Here the CDR3 DNA reads TGTGCCAGCAGCCCGGGACTAGGCTCCTACGAGCAGTACTTC.

This clonotype was detected only a few times. The chain has TRBV30 and TRBJ2-3; D may be TRBD2 (5 bases). The germline V gene has CDR1 GTSNPN and CDR2 SVGIG (reference sequence). This CDR3 has 13 residues. V lost 0 bases and J 5 bases, leaving 9 bases between the germline ends. CDR3 in amino acids: CAWSVLGRDTQYF. The CDR3 DNA sequence: TGTGCCTGGAGTGTTCTGGGGAGAGATACGCAGTATTTT.

Of note for this clonotype: Given a much more abundant clone one base away, this may be a read error. This chain joins TRBV5-1 and TRBJ1-1; TRBD1 aligns across 8 bases. This CDR3 region has 14 residues. J gave up 4 bases and V 0 bases, and 2 bases lay outside the gene matches. Germline V gene lookup returns CDR1 SGHRS and CDR2 YFSETQ. The CDR3 nucleotides are TGCGCCAGCAGCTTGGGGACAGGGATCACTGAAGCTTTCTTT. As protein: CASSLGTGITEAFF.